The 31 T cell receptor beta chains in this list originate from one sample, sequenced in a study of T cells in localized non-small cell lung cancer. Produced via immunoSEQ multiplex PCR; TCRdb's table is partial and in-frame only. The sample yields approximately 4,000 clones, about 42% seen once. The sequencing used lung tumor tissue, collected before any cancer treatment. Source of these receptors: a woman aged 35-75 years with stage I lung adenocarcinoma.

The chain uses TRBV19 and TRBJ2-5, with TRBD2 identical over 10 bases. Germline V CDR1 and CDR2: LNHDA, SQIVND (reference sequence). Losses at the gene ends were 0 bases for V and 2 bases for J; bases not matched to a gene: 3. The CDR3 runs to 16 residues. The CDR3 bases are TGTGCCAGTAGTATAGATCCAGCGGGAGGGCAAGAGACCCAGTACTTC. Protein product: CASSIDPAGGQETQYF.

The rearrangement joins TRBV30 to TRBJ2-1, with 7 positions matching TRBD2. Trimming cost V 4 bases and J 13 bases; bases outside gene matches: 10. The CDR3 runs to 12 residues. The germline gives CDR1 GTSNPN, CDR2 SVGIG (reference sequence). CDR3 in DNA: TGTGCCTGGAACCCCGCGGGGGTTTCACAGTTCTTC. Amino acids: CAWNPAGVSQFF.

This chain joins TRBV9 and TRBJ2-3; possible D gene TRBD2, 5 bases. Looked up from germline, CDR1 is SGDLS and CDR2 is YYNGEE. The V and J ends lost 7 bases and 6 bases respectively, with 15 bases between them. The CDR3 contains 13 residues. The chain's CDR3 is CASGRQIGDTQYF. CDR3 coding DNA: TGTGCCAGCGGGAGACAAATAGGTGATACGCAGTATTTT.

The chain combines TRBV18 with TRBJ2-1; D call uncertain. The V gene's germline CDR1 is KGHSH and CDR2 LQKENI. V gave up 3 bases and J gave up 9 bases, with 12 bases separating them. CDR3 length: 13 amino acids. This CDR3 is CASSPSVQREQFF. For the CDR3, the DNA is TGTGCCAGCTCACCCTCGGTCCAGCGTGAGCAGTTCTTC.

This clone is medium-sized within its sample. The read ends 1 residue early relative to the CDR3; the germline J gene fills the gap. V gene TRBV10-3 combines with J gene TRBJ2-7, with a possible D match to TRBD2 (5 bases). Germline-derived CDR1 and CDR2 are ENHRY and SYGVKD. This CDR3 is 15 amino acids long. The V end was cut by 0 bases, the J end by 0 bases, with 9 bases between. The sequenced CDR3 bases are TGTGCCATCAGTGAGTCAGGGAGTCCCTCCTACGAGCAGTAC. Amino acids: CAISESGSPSYEQY. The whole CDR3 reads CAISESGSPSYEQYF.

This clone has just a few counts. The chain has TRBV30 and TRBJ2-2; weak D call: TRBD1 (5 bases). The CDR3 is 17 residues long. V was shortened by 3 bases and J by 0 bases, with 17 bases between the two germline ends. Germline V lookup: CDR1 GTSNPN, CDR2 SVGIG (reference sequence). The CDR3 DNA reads TGTGCCTGGAGCGACCGCAGGGTCTCAGCGAACACCGGGGAGCTGTTTTTT. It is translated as CAWSDRRVSANTGELFF.

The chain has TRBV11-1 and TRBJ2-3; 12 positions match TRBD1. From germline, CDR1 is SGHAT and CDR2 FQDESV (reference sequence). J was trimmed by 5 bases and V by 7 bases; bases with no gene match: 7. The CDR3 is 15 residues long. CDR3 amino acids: CASTGQGALLDTQYF. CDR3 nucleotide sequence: TGTGCCAGCACGGGACAGGGGGCTTTATTAGATACGCAGTATTTT.

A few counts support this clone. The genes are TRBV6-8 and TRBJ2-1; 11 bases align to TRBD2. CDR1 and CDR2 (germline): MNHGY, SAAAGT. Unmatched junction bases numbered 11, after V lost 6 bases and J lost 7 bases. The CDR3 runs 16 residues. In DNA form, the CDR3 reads TGTGCCAGCAGAGATACCGGGACTAGCGGAAGGAATGAGCAGTTCTTC. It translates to CASRDTGTSGRNEQFF.

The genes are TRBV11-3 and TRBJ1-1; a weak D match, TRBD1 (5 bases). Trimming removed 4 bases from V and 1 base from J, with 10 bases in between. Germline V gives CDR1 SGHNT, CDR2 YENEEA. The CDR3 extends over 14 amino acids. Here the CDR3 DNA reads TGTGCCAGCAGCTGGGGGACGGAGAACACTGAAGCTTTCTTT. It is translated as CASSWGTENTEAFF.

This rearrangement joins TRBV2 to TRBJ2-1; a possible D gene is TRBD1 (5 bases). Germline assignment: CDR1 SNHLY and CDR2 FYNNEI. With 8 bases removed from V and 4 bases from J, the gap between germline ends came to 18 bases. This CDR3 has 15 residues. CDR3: CASQVDLGVYNEQFF. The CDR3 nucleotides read TGTGCCAGCCAAGTCGACCTAGGGGTATACAATGAGCAGTTCTTC. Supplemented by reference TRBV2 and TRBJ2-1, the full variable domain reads EPEVTQTPSHQVTQMGQEVILRCVPISNHLYFYWYRQILGQKVEFLVSFYNNEISEKSEIFDDQFSVERPDGSNFTLKIRSTKLEDSAMYFCASQVDLGVYNEQFFGPGTRLTVL.

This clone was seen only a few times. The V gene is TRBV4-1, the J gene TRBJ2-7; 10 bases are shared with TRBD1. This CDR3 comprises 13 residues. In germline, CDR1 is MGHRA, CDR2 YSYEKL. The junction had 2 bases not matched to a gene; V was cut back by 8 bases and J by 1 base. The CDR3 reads CASGTGESYEQYF. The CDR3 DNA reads TGCGCCAGCGGGACAGGGGAATCCTACGAGCAGTACTTC.

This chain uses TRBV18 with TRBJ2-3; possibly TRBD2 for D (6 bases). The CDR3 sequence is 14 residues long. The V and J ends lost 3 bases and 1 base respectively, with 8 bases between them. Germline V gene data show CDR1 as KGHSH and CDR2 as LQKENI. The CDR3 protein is CASSPQRGTDTQYF. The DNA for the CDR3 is TGTGCCAGCTCACCGCAGCGGGGCACAGATACGCAGTATTTT.

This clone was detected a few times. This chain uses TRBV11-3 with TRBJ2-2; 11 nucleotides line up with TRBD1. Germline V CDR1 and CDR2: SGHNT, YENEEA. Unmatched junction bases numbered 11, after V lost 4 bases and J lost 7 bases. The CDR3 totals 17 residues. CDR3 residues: CASSSRTGGARVGELFF. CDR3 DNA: TGTGCCAGCAGCTCAAGGACAGGGGGCGCGAGGGTCGGGGAGCTGTTTTTT.

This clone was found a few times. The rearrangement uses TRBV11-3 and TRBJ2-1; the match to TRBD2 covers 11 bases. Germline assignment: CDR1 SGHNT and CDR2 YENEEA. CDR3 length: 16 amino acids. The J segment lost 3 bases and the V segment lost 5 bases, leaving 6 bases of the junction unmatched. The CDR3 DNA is TGTGCCAGCAGCCCCCGACTAGCGGGAAGCTACAATGAGCAGTTCTTC. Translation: CASSPRLAGSYNEQFF.

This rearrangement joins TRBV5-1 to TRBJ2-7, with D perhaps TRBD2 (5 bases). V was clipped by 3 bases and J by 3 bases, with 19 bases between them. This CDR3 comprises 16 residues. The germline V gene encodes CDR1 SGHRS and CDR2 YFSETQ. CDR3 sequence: CASSSVGRALYYEQYF. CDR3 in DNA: TGCGCCAGCAGCTCCGTCGGGCGGGCACTGTACTACGAGCAGTACTTC.

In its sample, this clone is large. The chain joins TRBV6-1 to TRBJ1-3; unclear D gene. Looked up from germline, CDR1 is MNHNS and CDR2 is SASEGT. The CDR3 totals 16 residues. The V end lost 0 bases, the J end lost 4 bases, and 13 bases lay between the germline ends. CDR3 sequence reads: CASSEAARRQGNTIYF. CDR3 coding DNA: TGTGCCAGCAGTGAAGCGGCCCGGCGGCAAGGAAACACCATATATTTT.

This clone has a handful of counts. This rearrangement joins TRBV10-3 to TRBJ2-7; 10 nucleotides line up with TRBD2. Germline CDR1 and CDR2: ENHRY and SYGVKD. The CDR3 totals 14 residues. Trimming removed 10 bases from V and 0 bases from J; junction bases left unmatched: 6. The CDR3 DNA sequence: TGTGCCAGCGGGGGACTAGCGCCCTCCTACGAGCAGTACTTC. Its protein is CASGGLAPSYEQYF.

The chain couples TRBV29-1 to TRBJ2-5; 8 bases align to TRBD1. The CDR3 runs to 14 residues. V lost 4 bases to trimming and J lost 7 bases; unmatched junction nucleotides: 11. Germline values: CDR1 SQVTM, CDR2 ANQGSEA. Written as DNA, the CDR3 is TGCAGCGTTGCCAATTCAGGGGGCGCGGGGACCCAGTACTTC. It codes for CSVANSGGAGTQYF.

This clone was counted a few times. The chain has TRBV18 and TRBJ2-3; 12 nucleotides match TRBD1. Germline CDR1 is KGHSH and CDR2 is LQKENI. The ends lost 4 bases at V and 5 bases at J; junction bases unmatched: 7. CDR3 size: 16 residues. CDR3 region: CASSLTGTGGEDTQYF. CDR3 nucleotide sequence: TGTGCCAGCTCACTTACCGGGACAGGGGGCGAAGATACGCAGTATTTT.

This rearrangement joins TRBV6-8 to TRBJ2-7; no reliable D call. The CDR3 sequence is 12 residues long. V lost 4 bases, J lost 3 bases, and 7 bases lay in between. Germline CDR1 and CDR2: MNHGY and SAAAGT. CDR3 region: CASSSGSYEQYF. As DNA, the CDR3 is TGTGCCAGCAGTTCGGGCAGCTACGAGCAGTACTTC.

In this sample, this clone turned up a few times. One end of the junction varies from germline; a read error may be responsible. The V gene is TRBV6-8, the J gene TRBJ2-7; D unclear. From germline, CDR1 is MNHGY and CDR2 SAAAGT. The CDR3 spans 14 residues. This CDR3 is CAISVMARNDEQYF. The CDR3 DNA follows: TGTGCCATCAGTGTAATGGCTAGAAACGACGAGCAGTACTTC.

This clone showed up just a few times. The DNA for the CDR3 is TGTGCCAGCAGTGTGTACGGCAATCAGCCCCAGCATTTT. Translation gives CASSVYGNQPQHF. V is TRBV6-8 and J is TRBJ1-5; D gene ambiguous. This CDR3 comprises 13 residues. Trimming removed 5 bases at V and 2 bases at J, with 7 bases between. Germline loops: CDR1 MNHGY, CDR2 SAAAGT.

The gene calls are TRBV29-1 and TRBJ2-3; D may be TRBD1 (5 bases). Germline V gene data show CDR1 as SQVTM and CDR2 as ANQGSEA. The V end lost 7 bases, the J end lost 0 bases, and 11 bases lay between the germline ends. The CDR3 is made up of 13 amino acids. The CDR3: CSAIQASTDTQYF. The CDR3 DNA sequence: TGCAGCGCGATACAGGCTAGCACAGATACGCAGTATTTT.

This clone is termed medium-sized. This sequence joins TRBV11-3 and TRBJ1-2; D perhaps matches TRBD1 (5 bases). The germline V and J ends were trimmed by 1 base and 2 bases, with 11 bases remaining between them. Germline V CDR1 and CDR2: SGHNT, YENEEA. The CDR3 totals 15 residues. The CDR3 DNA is TGTGCCAGCAGCTTAGGGGTGACAGCAAACTATGGCTACACCTTC. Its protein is CASSLGVTANYGYTF.

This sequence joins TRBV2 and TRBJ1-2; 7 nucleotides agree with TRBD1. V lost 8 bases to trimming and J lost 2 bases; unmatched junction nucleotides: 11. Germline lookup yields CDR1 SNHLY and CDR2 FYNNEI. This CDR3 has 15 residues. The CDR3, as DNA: TGTGCCAGCGCGGATTATCAGGGGGAGAACTATGGCTACACCTTC. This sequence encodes CASADYQGENYGYTF.

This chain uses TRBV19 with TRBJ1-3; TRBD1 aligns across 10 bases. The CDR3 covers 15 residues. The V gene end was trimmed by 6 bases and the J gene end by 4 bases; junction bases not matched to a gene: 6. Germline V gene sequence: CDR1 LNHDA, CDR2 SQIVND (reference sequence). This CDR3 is CASRGQGSPGNTIYF. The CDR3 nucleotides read TGTGCCAGTAGGGGACAGGGGTCGCCCGGAAACACCATATATTTT.

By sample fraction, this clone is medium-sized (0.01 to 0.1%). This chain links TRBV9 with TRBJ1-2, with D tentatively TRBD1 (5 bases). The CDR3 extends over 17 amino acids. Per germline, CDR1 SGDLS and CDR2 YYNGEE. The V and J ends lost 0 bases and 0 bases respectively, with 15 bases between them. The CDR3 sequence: CASSVESRVGANYGYTF. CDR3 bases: TGTGCCAGCAGCGTAGAGAGCAGGGTAGGAGCTAACTATGGCTACACCTTC.

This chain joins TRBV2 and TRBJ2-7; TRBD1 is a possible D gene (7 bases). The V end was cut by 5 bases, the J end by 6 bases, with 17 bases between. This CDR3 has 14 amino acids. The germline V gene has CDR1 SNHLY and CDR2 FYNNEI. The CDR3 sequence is CASSLPAGGLEQYF. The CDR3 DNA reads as TGTGCCAGCAGTCTCCCGGCAGGGGGGCTCGAGCAGTACTTC. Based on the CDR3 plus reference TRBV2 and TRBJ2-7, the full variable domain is EPEVTQTPSHQVTQMGQEVILRCVPISNHLYFYWYRQILGQKVEFLVSFYNNEISEKSEIFDDQFSVERPDGSNFTLKIRSTKLEDSAMYFCASSLPAGGLEQYFGPGTRLTVT.

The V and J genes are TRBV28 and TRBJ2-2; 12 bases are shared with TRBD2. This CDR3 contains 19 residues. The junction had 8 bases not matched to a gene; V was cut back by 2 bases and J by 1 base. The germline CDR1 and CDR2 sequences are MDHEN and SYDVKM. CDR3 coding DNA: TGTGCCAGCAGTTTAGAAATACTAGCGGGAGGAGGGAACACCGGGGAGCTGTTTTTT. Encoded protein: CASSLEILAGGGNTGELFF.

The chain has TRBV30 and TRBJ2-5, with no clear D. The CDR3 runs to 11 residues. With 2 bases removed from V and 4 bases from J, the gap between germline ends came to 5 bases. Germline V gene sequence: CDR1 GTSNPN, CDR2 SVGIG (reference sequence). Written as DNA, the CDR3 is TGTGCCTGGAGTCTGAGAGAGACCCAGTACTTC. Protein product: CAWSLRETQYF.

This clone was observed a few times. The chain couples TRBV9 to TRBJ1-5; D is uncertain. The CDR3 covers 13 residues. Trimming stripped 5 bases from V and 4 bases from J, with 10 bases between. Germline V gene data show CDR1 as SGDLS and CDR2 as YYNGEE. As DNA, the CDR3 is TGTGCCAGCAGTTCGGACTTTAATCAGCCCCAGCATTTT. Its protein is CASSSDFNQPQHF.